Listed below are T cell receptor beta chains from one sample, sequenced in a study of response to subunit inactivated influenza vaccine. One entry per CDR3 protein results from TCRdb running MiXCR on the RT-PCR reads. The table includes about 700,000 distinct CDR3 sequences, around 13% detected once. The sequenced sample was PBMCs from blood, obtained 14 to 15 days before vaccination. All receptors come from a man aged 45 to 65 who received an inactivated influenza vaccine. The CDR3 runs from the conserved cysteine through the conserved F or W. D genes are given only for firm matches. Where a row states a size, it is once, few, many or the class of an expanded clone; other rows omit it.

CASTLPRSTDTQYF | TGTGCCAGCACCTTGCCCCGTAGCACAGATACGCAGTATTTT | TRBJ2-3 | . | . | TRBV6-1
CASSFTTYGYTF | TGTGCCAGCAGTTTCACGACATATGGCTACACCTTC | TRBJ1-2 | . | . | TRBV28
CASSLALRSYEQYF | TGTGCCAGCAGCTTAGCCCTACGATCCTACGAGCAGTACTTC | TRBJ2-7 | . | . | TRBV7-2
CASSLGVLAKYEQYF | TGTGCCAGCAGCTTAGGGGTCTTAGCGAAGTACGAGCAGTACTTC | TRBJ2-7 | . | . | TRBV7-2
CASSLPRGDSPLHF | TGTGCCAGCAGCTTGCCCAGGGGGGATTCACCCCTCCACTTT | TRBJ1-6 | TRBD1 | few | TRBV5-6
CASSMGLVSYEQYF | TGTGCCAGCAGCATGGGACTAGTCTCCTACGAGCAGTACTTC | TRBJ2-7 | TRBD2 | . | TRBV9
CSVEDLGQGRGYTF | TGCAGCGTTGAAGATTTAGGACAGGGCCGGGGCTACACCTTC | TRBJ1-2 | TRBD1 | many | TRBV29-1
CASSPVAYNEQFF | TGTGCCAGCAGCCCTGTTGCATACAATGAGCAGTTCTTC | TRBJ2-1 | . | . | TRBV9
CSVNGGGFSEQFF | TGCAGCGTTAATGGCGGGGGATTCAGTGAGCAGTTCTTC | TRBJ2-1 | TRBD2 | many | TRBV29-1
CASSLGTGWVGANVLTF | TGTGCCAGCAGCCTCGGGACAGGGTGGGTCGGGGCCAACGTCCTGACTTTC | TRBJ2-6 | TRBD1 | once | TRBV12-3/TRBV12-4
CASSPDSKPLHF | TGTGCCAGCAGCCCTGACAGCAAACCCCTCCACTTT | TRBJ1-6 | . | . | TRBV7-2
CASSNAGEFYEQYF | TGTGCCAGCAGCAATGCTGGGGAGTTCTACGAGCAGTACTTC | TRBJ2-7 | . | . | TRBV3-1
CASSLAYRGRSTDTQYF | TGTGCCAGCAGCTTAGCCTACAGGGGAAGGAGCACAGATACGCAGTATTTT | TRBJ2-3 | TRBD1 | . | TRBV7-8
CASSYRSPGQGSTGELFF | TGCGCCAGCAGCTATCGCTCGCCGGGACAGGGGAGCACCGGGGAGCTGTTTTTT | TRBJ2-2 | TRBD1 | many | TRBV5-1
CASSHGGANTGELFF | TGTGCCAGCAGCCACGGGGGGGCGAACACCGGGGAGCTGTTTTTT | TRBJ2-2 | TRBD2 | . | TRBV14
CASSWGGYAGRTYNEQFF | TGTGCCAGCAGTTGGGGAGGGTACGCGGGGAGGACCTACAATGAGCAGTTCTTC | TRBJ2-1 | TRBD2 | . | TRBV6-2/TRBV6-3
CASSPKGLAGGGEQFF | TGTGCCAGCAGTCCTAAAGGACTAGCGGGAGGGGGTGAGCAGTTCTTC | TRBJ2-1 | TRBD2 | . | TRBV27
CASSYGRNREQYF | TGTGCCAGCAGTTACGGCCGGAATAGGGAGCAGTACTTC | TRBJ2-7 | . | many | TRBV6-5
CASSQDRPSSGELFF | TGTGCCAGCAGCCAAGATCGACCCTCTAGCGGGGAGCTGTTTTTT | TRBJ2-2 | . | many | TRBV14
CSVGVGLGYEQYF | TGCAGCGTTGGCGTCGGGTTAGGCTACGAGCAGTACTTC | TRBJ2-7 | . | few | TRBV29-1
CASSFSAGSPLHF | TGTGCCAGCAGTTTCTCGGCGGGGTCACCCCTCCACTTT | TRBJ1-6 | . | . | TRBV12-3/TRBV12-4
CASSLALGNEQYF | TGTGCCAGCAGTTTAGCGCTAGGGAACGAGCAGTACTTC | TRBJ2-7 | . | . | TRBV12-3/TRBV12-4
CASSQDLVRRTDTQYF | TGTGCCAGCAGCCAAGACCTGGTCCGTCGCACAGATACGCAGTATTTT | TRBJ2-3 | . | few | TRBV14
CASSQEGTHSYNEQFF | TGCGCCAGCAGCCAAGAGGGGACACACTCCTACAATGAGCAGTTCTTC | TRBJ2-1 | . | many | TRBV4-3
CASRATGTLSYEQYF | TGTGCCAGCAGGGCAACCGGGACACTCTCCTACGAGCAGTACTTC | TRBJ2-7 | . | . | TRBV7-2
CASSIGTSGTETQYF | TGTGCCAGCAGCATAGGAACTAGCGGGACAGAGACCCAGTACTTC | TRBJ2-5 | TRBD2 | . | TRBV11-2
CASSLRFGTQETQYF | TGTGCCAGCAGCTTGAGGTTTGGGACCCAAGAGACCCAGTACTTC | TRBJ2-5 | . | few | TRBV7-9
CASSPDPGRGYTF | TGTGCCAGCAGTCCGGACCCAGGGAGAGGCTACACCTTC | TRBJ1-2 | . | . | TRBV12-3/TRBV12-4
CASSHSTGTGDTGELFF | TGCGCCAGCAGCCACTCCACTGGGACAGGGGACACCGGGGAGCTGTTTTTT | TRBJ2-2 | TRBD1 | many | TRBV5-1
CASSPQQNSPLHF | TGTGCCAGCTCACCCCAACAAAATTCACCCCTCCACTTT | TRBJ1-6 | . | . | TRBV18
CASSFQGALGF | TGTGCCAGCAGTTTTCAGGGGGCCCTAGGGTTC | TRBJ2-5 | TRBD1 | many | TRBV28
CAISDKGFQYF | TGTGCCATCAGTGACAAGGGTTTTCAGTACTTC | TRBJ2-7 | . | . | TRBV10-3
CASSEEGTYSYEQYF | TGTGCCAGCAGTGAAGAGGGGACCTACTCCTACGAGCAGTACTTC | TRBJ2-7 | . | . | TRBV6-1
CASSPGWGGAQETQYF | TGCGCCAGCAGCCCCGGATGGGGAGGGGCCCAAGAGACCCAGTACTTC | TRBJ2-5 | TRBD2 | . | TRBV5-1
CASSRDRGLGTGELFF | TGTGCCAGCAGCCGGGACAGGGGGCTGGGGACCGGGGAGCTGTTTTTT | TRBJ2-2 | TRBD1 | . | TRBV7-6
CASIPSAVGRHEQYF | TGTGCCAGCATTCCCTCGGCAGTCGGCCGCCACGAGCAGTACTTC | TRBJ2-7 | . | . | TRBV28
CSASPSQGRYYNEQFF | TGCAGTGCTAGTCCCTCACAGGGGCGCTACTACAATGAGCAGTTCTTC | TRBJ2-1 | TRBD1 | few | TRBV20-1
CAIRERVRDNYGYTF | TGTGCCATCAGAGAGAGGGTTCGGGATAACTATGGCTACACCTTC | TRBJ1-2 | . | few | TRBV10-3
CASSLALRRIGEANTEAFF | TGCGCCAGCAGCTTGGCTCTACGACGAATAGGGGAGGCGAACACTGAAGCTTTCTTT | TRBJ1-1 | . | . | TRBV5-1
CASSRAPFTDTQYF | TGTGCCAGCAGCCGGGCGCCCTTCACAGATACGCAGTATTTT | TRBJ2-3 | . | few | TRBV11-2
CASKTSGSGNEQFF | TGTGCCAGCAAAACTAGCGGGAGTGGCAATGAGCAGTTCTTC | TRBJ2-1 | TRBD2 | few | TRBV11-1
CASSLGGSTDTQYF | TGCGCCAGCAGCTTAGGGGGTAGCACAGATACGCAGTATTTT | TRBJ2-3 | . | many | TRBV5-1
CSASHLRGTTQSIYNEQFF | TGCAGTGCCAGCCATTTGCGGGGTACCACCCAATCAATCTACAATGAGCAGTTCTTC | TRBJ2-1 | . | few | TRBV20-1
CASRRDLGTYNEQFF | TGTGCCAGCAGAAGGGACCTTGGGACGTACAATGAGCAGTTCTTC | TRBJ2-1 | . | many | TRBV12-3/TRBV12-4
CATQYAGGPYEQFF | TGTGCCACACAATACGCGGGAGGTCCCTACGAGCAGTTCTTC | TRBJ2-1 | TRBD2 | once | TRBV6-1
CSAHDTNTGELFF | TGCAGTGCTCACGACACTAACACCGGGGAGCTGTTTTTT | TRBJ2-2 | . | . | TRBV20-1
CASSPWTAVDTQYF | TGCGCCAGCAGCCCTTGGACAGCAGTAGATACGCAGTATTTT | TRBJ2-3 | . | few | TRBV5-1
CASTPKNTIYF | TGTGCCAGCACCCCCAAAAACACCATATATTTT | TRBJ1-3 | . | few | TRBV25-1
CATSEPQGREQYF | TGTGCCACCAGTGAGCCACAGGGACGCGAGCAGTACTTC | TRBJ2-7 | . | few | TRBV24-1
CSAPRPLGRTGDGYTF | TGCAGTGCTCCGCGTCCCCTCGGTAGGACAGGGGATGGCTACACCTTC | TRBJ1-2 | TRBD1 | . | TRBV20-1
CASSSAAPSYGYTF | TGTGCCAGCAGTTCGGCAGCTCCTTCCTATGGCTACACCTTC | TRBJ1-2 | . | few | TRBV28
CASTPGTKQNYGYTF | TGTGCCAGCACCCCGGGGACAAAACAAAACTATGGCTACACCTTC | TRBJ1-2 | . | . | TRBV5-6
CAGGIGSGQETQYF | TGTGCCGGGGGCATTGGTAGCGGACAAGAGACCCAGTACTTC | TRBJ2-5 | . | . | TRBV2
CACSELGLPGDPIYLLYNEQFF | TGTGCCTGCAGTGAGTTGGGACTACCGGGAGACCCGATTTATCTTCTCTACAATGAGCAGTTCTTC | TRBJ2-1 | TRBD2 | . | TRBV2
CASSQAGTTIYNEQFF | TGTGCCAGCAGCCAGGCCGGGACTACCATATACAATGAGCAGTTCTTC | TRBJ2-1 | TRBD2 | . | TRBV4-2
CASIGARSGNTIYF | TGTGCCAGCATCGGGGCCCGCTCTGGAAACACCATATATTTT | TRBJ1-3 | . | many | TRBV6-1
CASSLRGAKGYTF | TGTGCCAGCAGCCTAAGGGGCGCGAAAGGCTACACCTTC | TRBJ1-2 | . | few | TRBV7-9
CATSTSGAANTGELFF | TGTGCCACCTCGACTAGCGGAGCTGCGAACACCGGGGAGCTGTTTTTT | TRBJ2-2 | TRBD2 | few | TRBV12-3/TRBV12-4
CASSVSGAVDTQYF | TGTGCCAGCAGCGTCAGCGGGGCGGTAGATACGCAGTATTTT | TRBJ2-3 | TRBD2 | few | TRBV9